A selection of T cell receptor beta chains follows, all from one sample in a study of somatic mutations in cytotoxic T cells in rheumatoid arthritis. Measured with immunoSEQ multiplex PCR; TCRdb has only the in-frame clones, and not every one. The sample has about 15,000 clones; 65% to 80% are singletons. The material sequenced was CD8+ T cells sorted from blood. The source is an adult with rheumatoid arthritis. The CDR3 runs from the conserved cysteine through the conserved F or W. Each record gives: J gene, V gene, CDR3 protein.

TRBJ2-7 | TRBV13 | CASRGWASSYEQYF
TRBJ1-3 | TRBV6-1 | CASSEVAGSGNTIYF
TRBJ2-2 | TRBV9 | CASSVRGLAATGELFF
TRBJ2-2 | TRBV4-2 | CASSQGEANTGELFF
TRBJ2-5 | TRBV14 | CASSQGADRETQYF
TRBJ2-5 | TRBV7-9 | CASSLVGSQETQYF
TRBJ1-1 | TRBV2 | CASRDPYEAFF
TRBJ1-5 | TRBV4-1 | CASSFSDRGHQPQHF
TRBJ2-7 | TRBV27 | CASRGEQYF
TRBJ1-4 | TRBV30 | CAWSPGSIVTGEKLFF
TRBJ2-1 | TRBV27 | CASQFARGTVYNEQFF
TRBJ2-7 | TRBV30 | CAWSGDGSYEQYF
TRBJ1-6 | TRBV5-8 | CASSLGRSSYNSPLHF
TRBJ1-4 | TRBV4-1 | CASSPGTVETTNEKLFF
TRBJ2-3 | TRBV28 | CASSLGLGLDRGTDTQYF
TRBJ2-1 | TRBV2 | CASRGLSRGGASYEQFF
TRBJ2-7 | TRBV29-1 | CSVVLRGGYYEQYF
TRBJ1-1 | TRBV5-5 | CASSWGTGAIPEAFF
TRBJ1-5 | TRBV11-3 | CASSLKGDQPQHF
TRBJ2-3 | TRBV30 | CAWRGWGGTDTQYF
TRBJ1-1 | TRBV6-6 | CASSYLDRDTEAFF
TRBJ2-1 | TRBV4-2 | CASSQDRASGGDPRSHFYNEQFF
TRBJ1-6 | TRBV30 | CAWSVQGSSPLHF
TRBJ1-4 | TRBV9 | CASGEEKLFF
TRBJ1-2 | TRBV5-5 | CASSLFDRDVYGYTF
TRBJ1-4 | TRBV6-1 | CASSENGGASEKLFF
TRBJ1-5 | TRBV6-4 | CASSVRDRGGFSNQPQHF
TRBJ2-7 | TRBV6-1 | CAGSEGTSGSYEQYF
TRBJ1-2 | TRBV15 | CATSRPPTAYGYTF
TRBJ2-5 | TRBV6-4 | CASGFSGGQETQYF
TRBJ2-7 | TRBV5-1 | CASSLELAGQSGDEQYF
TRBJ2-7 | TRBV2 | CASSENSGRAPYEQYF
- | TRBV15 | CATSRLAGDSSYEQYF
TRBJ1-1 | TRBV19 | CASSPRGQGTMNTEAFF
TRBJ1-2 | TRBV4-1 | CASSPKEQTGYTF
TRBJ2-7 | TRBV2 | CAHVDSGRVYEQYF
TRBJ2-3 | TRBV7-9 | CASSSLRAGGLGTQYF